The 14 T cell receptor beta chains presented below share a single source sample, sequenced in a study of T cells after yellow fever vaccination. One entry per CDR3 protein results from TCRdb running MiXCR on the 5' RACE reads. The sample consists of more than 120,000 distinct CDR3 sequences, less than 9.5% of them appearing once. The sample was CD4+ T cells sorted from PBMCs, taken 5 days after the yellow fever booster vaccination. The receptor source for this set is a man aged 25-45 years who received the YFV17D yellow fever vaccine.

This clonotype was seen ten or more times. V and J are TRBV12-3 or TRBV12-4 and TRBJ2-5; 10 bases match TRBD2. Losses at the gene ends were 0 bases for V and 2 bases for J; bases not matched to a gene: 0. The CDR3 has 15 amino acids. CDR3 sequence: CASSLATSGQETQYF. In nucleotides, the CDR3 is TGTGCCAGCAGTTTAGCGACTAGCGGGCAAGAGACCCAGTACTTC.

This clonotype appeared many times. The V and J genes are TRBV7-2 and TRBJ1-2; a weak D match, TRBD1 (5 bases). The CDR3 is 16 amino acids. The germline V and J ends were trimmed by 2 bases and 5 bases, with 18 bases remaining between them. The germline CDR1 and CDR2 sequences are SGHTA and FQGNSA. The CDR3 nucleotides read TGTGCCAGCAGCTTATCTCGGGACCTCATCACTTATGGCTACACCTTC. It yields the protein CASSLSRDLITYGYTF.

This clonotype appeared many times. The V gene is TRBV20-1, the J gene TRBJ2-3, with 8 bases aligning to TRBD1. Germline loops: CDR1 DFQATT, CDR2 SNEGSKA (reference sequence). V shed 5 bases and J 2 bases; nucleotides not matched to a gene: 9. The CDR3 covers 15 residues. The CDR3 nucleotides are TGCAGTGCTTACCATACAGGGGGAAACACAGATACGCAGTATTTT. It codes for CSAYHTGGNTDTQYF.

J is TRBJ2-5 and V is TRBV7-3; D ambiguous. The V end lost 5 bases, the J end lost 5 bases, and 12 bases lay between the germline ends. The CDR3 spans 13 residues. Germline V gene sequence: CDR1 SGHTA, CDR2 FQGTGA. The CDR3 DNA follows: TGTGCCAGCAGCCTTAACCCGACGGAGACCCAGTACTTC. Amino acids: CASSLNPTETQYF.

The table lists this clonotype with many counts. CDR3 sequence: CASSEWGSANTGELFF. The CDR3 DNA sequence: TGTGCCAGCAGTGAATGGGGTTCCGCGAACACCGGGGAGCTGTTTTTT. The rearrangement uses TRBV25-1 and TRBJ2-2, with D unclear. Per the germline V gene, CDR1 is MGHDK and CDR2 is SYGVNS. Trimming removed 1 base from V and 0 bases from J, with 9 bases in between. This CDR3 comprises 16 residues.

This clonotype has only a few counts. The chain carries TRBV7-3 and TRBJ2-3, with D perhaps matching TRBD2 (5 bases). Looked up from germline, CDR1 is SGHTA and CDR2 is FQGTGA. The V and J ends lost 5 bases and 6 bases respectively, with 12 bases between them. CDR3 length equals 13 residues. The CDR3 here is CASSRGSVDTQYF. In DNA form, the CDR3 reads TGTGCCAGCAGCAGAGGTAGCGTGGATACGCAGTATTTT.

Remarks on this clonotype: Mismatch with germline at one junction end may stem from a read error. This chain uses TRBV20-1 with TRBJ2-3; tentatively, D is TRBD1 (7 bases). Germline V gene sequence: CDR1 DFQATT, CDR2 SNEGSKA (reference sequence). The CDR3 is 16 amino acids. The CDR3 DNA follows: TGCAGAGCTAGAGAGATGGGCAGGGGGGCATCGGATACGCAGTATTTT. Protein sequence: CRAREMGRGASDTQYF.

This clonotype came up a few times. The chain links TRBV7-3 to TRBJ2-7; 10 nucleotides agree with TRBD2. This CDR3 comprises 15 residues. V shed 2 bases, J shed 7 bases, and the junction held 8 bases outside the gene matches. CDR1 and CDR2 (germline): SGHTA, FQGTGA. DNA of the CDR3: TGTGCCAGCAGCTTATATCTAGCGGGAGTTGAAGAGCAGTACTTC. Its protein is CASSLYLAGVEEQYF.

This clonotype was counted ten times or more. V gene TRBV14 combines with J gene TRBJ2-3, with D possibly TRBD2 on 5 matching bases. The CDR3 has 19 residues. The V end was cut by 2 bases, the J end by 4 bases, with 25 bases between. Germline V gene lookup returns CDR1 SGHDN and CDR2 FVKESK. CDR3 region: CASSQRRLPGTTRADTQYF. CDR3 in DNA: TGTGCCAGCAGCCAACGGAGACTCCCGGGAACCACCCGGGCAGATACGCAGTATTTT.

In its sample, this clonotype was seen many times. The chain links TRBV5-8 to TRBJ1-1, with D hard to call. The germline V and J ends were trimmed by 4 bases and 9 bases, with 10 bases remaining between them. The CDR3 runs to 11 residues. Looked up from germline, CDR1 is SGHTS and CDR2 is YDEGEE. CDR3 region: CASSVTQKAFF. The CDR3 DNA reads TGTGCCAGCAGCGTGACGCAAAAAGCTTTCTTT.

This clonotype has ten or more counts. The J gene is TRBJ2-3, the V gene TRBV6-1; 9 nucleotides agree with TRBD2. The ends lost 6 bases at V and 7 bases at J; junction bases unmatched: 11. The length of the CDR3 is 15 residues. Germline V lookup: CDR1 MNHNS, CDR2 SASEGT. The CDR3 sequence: CASSISGSGLNTQYF. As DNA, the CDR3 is TGTGCCAGCAGCATTAGCGGGAGTGGGTTGAATACGCAGTATTTT.

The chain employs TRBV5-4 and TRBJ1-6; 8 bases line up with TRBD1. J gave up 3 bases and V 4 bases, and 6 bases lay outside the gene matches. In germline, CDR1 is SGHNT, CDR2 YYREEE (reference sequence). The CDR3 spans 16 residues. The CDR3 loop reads CASSLLGQGYNSPLHF. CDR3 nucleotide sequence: TGTGCCAGCAGCCTCCTTGGACAGGGCTATAATTCACCCCTCCACTTT. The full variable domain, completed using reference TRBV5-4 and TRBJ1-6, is ETGVTQSPTHLIKTRGQQVTLRCSSQSGHNTVSWYQQALGQGPQFIFQYYREEENGRGNFPPRFSGLQFPNYSSELNVNALELDDSALYLCASSLLGQGYNSPLHFGNGTRLTVT.

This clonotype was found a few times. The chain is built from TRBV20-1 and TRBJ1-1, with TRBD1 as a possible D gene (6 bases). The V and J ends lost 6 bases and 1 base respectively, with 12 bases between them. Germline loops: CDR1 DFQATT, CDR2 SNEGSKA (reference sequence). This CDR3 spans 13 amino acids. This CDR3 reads CSAGDMRNTEAFF. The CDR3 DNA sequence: TGCAGTGCCGGGGACATGAGGAACACTGAAGCTTTCTTT.

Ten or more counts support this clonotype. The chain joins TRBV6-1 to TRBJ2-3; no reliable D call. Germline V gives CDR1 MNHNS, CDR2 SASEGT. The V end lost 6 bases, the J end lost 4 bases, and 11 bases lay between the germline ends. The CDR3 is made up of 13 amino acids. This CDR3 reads CASRPVVADTQYF. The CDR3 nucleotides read TGTGCCAGCAGGCCTGTGGTGGCAGATACGCAGTATTTT.